The 11 T cell receptor beta chains listed next were all sequenced from one sample in a study of cytomegalovirus exposure and HLA in healthy donors. The PCR contained 60 Vbeta and 13 Jbeta primers. Profiled with immunoSEQ multiplex PCR; TCRdb holds only in-frame clones, not every one. The data show 130,000 to 150,000 clones, and the top ten clones hold 0.75% to 1%. Sample: PBMCs. The receptors come from a male donor in good health and CMV-seronegative.

Turning to this clone: This specimen includes other DNA sequences encoding the same CDR3. The chain is built from TRBV2 and TRBJ2-7, with D possibly TRBD1 on 5 matching bases. Germline V gene data show CDR1 as SNHLY and CDR2 as FYNNEI. The V and J ends lost 9 bases and 3 bases respectively, with 12 bases between them. The CDR3 is 12 amino acids. In DNA, the CDR3 is TGTGCCAGTACTCGGCAGGGCTACGAGCAGTACTTC. It codes for CASTRQGYEQYF.

The chain employs TRBV29-1 and TRBJ2-4; D may be TRBD1 (6 bases). V was trimmed by 4 bases and J by 3 bases, leaving 13 bases between them. The CDR3 length is 14 residues. Germline values: CDR1 SQVTM, CDR2 ANQGSEA. CDR3 nucleotides: TGCAGCGTTGGAGTAACGACAGGCAAAAACATTCAGTACTTC. The encoded protein is CSVGVTTGKNIQYF.

The chain carries TRBV19 and TRBJ2-1; tentative D call: TRBD2 (6 bases). Germline V gene sequence: CDR1 LNHDA, CDR2 SQIVND (reference sequence). CDR3 size: 13 residues. The V gene lost 2 bases and the J gene lost 6 bases, with 8 bases spanning the gap. The CDR3 sequence is CASSIIGGNEQFF. CDR3 DNA sequence: TGTGCCAGTAGTATAATCGGGGGCAATGAGCAGTTCTTC.

The genes are TRBV6-1 and TRBJ1-1; TRBD1 agrees at 9 bases. V shed 4 bases and J 1 base; nucleotides not matched to a gene: 4. This CDR3 comprises 15 residues. Germline V gives CDR1 MNHNS, CDR2 SASEGT. The CDR3 is CASSAGTGWNTEAFF. CDR3 nucleotides: TGTGCCAGCAGTGCCGGGACAGGGTGGAACACTGAAGCTTTCTTT.

The rearrangement uses TRBV4-2 and TRBJ2-2; D possibly corresponds to TRBD1 (5 bases). CDR1 is LGHNA, CDR2 YNFKEQ, per germline. Trimming shortened V by 1 base and J by 1 base, and 13 bases separated the two germline ends. This CDR3 region has 17 residues. The DNA of the CDR3 is TGTGCCAGCAGCCAAGGGCCCCCAGGGCTGAACACCGGGGAGCTGTTTTTT. This encodes CASSQGPPGLNTGELFF.

The chain is built from TRBV4-2 and TRBJ1-1; D is possibly TRBD1 (5 bases). Germline V gene lookup returns CDR1 LGHNA and CDR2 YNFKEQ. The CDR3 runs 14 residues. V gave up 0 bases and J gave up 5 bases, with 10 bases separating them. The chain's CDR3 is CASSQDRRGTEAFF. For the CDR3, the DNA is TGTGCCAGCAGCCAAGATCGAAGGGGTACTGAAGCTTTCTTT.

This chain uses TRBV15 with TRBJ2-5; D not resolved. Germline assignment: CDR1 LNHNV and CDR2 YYDKDF (reference sequence). The V and J ends lost 3 bases and 3 bases respectively, with 8 bases between them. The CDR3 runs to 13 residues. The chain's CDR3 is CATSRGSKETQYF. CDR3 coding DNA: TGTGCCACCAGCAGGGGCAGCAAAGAGACCCAGTACTTC. The whole variable domain, filled in from reference TRBV15 and TRBJ2-5, reads DAMVIQNPRYQVTQFGKPVTLSCSQTLNHNVMYWYQQKSSQAPKLLFHYYDKDFNNEADTPDNFQSRRPNTSFCFLDIRSPGLGDTAMYLCATSRGSKETQYFGPGTRLLVL.

The genes are TRBV5-1 and TRBJ1-4; D might be TRBD1 (6 bases). Germline CDR1 reads SGHRS; CDR2 reads YFSETQ. The CDR3 loop spans 15 amino acids. V was shortened by 0 bases and J by 3 bases, with 9 bases between the two germline ends. CDR3 residues: CASSLATGPNEKLFF. CDR3 DNA: TGCGCCAGCAGCTTGGCCACAGGGCCTAATGAAAAACTGTTTTTT.

The chain recombines TRBV15 with TRBJ2-1; D is perhaps TRBD2 (5 bases). V was clipped by 3 bases and J by 10 bases, with 16 bases between them. Germline V CDR1 and CDR2: LNHNV, YYDKDF (reference sequence). The CDR3 is 14 amino acids. CDR3: CATSRGWEKREQFF. CDR3 bases: TGTGCCACCAGCAGGGGGTGGGAGAAACGGGAGCAGTTCTTC.

The chain combines TRBV5-6 with TRBJ1-1; D is undetermined. CDR1 SGHDT and CDR2 YYEEEE come from the germline V gene. Between the trimmed V and J ends, which lost 1 base and 0 bases, there was a span of 7 bases. The CDR3 covers 14 residues. The CDR3 region has the DNA TGTGCCAGCAGCTTGCGACTGATGAACACTGAAGCTTTCTTT. Amino acid sequence: CASSLRLMNTEAFF. The full variable domain, completed using reference TRBV5-6 and TRBJ1-1, is DAGVTQSPTHLIKTRGQQVTLRCSPKSGHDTVSWYQQALGQGPQFIFQYYEEEERQRGNFPDRFSGHQFPNYSSELNVNALLLGDSALYLCASSLRLMNTEAFFGQGTRLTVV.

The chain couples TRBV9 to TRBJ2-5; D is perhaps TRBD2 (6 bases). V shed 7 bases and J shed 5 bases, with 6 bases lying between them. This CDR3 is 10 amino acids long. Germline values: CDR1 SGDLS, CDR2 YYNGEE. In DNA, the CDR3 is TGTGCCAGCGGGGGGGAGACCCAGTACTTC. It encodes CASGGETQYF.